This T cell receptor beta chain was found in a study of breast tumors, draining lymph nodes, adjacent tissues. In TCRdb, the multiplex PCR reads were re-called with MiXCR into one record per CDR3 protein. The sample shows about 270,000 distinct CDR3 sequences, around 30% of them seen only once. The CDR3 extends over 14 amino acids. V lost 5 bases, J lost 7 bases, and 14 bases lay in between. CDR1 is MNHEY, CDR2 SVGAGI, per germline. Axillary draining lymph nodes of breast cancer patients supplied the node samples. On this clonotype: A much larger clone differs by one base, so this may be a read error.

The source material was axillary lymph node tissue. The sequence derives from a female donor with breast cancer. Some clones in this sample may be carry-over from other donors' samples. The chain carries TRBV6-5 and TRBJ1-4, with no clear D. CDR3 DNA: TGTGCCAGCAGTAACGGACCAAGGGTTGAAAAACTGTTTTTT. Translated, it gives CASSNGPRVEKLFF.